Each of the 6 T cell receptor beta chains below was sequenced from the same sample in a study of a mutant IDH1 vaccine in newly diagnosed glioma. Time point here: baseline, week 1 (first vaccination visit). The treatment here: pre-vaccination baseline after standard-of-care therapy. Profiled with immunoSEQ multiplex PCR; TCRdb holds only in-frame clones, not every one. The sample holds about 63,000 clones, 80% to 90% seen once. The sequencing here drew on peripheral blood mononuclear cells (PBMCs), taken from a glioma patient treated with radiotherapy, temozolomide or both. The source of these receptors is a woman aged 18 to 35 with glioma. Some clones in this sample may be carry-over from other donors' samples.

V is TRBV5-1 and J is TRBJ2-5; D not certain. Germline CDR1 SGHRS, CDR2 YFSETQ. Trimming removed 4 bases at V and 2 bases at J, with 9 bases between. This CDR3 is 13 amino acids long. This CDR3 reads CASSPDTQETQYF. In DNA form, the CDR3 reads TGCGCCAGCAGCCCTGACACTCAAGAGACCCAGTACTTC.

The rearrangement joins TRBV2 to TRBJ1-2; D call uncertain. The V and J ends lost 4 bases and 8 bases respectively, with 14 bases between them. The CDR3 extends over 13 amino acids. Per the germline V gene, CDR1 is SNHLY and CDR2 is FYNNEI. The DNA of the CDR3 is TGTGCCAGCAGTGGTAGGCAGACGCCCGGCTACACCTTC. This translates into CASSGRQTPGYTF.

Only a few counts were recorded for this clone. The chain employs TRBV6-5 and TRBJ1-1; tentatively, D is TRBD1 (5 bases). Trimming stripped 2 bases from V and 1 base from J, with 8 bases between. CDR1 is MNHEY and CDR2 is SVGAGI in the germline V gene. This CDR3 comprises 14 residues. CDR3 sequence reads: CASSYGQGNTEAFF. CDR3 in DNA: TGTGCCAGCAGTTACGGGCAGGGGAACACTGAAGCTTTCTTT.

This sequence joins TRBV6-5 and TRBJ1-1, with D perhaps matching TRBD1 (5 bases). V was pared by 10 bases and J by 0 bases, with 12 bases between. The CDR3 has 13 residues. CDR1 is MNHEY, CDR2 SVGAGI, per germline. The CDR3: CATSGGLNTEAFF. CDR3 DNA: TGTGCCACCTCCGGGGGATTGAACACTGAAGCTTTCTTT.

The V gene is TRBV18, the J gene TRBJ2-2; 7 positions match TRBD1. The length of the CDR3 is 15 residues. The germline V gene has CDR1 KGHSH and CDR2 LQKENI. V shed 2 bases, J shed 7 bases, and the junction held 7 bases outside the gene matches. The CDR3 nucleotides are TGTGCCAGCTCACCAGGGACAGCCGAAGGCGGGGAGCTGTTTTTT. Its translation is CASSPGTAEGGELFF. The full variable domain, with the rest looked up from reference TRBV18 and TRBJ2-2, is NAGVMQNPRHLVRRRGQEARLRCSPMKGHSHVYWYRQLPEEGLKFMVYLQKENIIDESGMPKERFSAEFPKEGPSILRIQQVVRGDSAAYFCASSPGTAEGGELFFGEGSRLTVL.

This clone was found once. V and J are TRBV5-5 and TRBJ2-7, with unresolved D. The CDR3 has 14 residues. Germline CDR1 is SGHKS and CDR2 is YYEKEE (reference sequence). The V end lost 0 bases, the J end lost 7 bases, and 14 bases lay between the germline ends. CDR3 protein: CASSLAERMGEQYF. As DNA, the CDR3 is TGTGCCAGCAGCTTGGCGGAGAGGATGGGGGAGCAGTACTTC.